This TCR beta chain was sequenced in a study of beta chain features in type 1 diabetes. Every bit of the isolated RNA underwent reverse transcription, so sequencing read expressed TCRB transcripts. Sequencing of naive, central memory and regulatory T cell samples gave an average of around 4 million reads. Method: immunoSEQ multiplex PCR; TCRdb's copy keeps in-frame clones and lacks some. The sample lists about 160,000 clones, 7.8% occurring once. This clone was observed a handful of times. The antigen remains unidentified. Overall study findings and caveats: Highly expressing activated T cells could be over-counted with a cDNA template. Any PCR bias toward short templates would affect both groups alike. Within each of all four CD4+ subsets, Type 1 diabetes patients had TCRB CDR3s that were moderately but significantly shorter.

CDR3 length: 13 residues. Trimming removed 10 bases at V and 0 bases at J, with 12 bases between. Germline lookup yields CDR1 LNHDA and CDR2 SQIVND (reference sequence). Sorted populations all exceeded 95% purity. This clonotype originated in a woman between 40 and 50 years old with type 1 diabetes. The gene calls are TRBV19 and TRBJ1-1; the D gene is possibly TRBD1 (5 bases). Source material: central memory CD4+ T cells from blood. This CDR3 reads CATWDSMNTEAFF. The CDR3 region has the DNA TGTGCCACCTGGGACTCCATGAACACTGAAGCTTTCTTT.